This TCR beta chain emerged from a study of glioma-infiltrating T cells after dendritic cell vaccination. V was trimmed by 4 bases and J by 4 bases, leaving 20 bases between them. This CDR3 has 16 amino acids. Germline CDR1 and CDR2: SGHNT and YYREEE (reference sequence). This clone was counted once. TCRdb keeps only in-frame clones here, not all; method: immunoSEQ multiplex PCR. The data contain about 73,000 clones, roughly 87% of them singletons. The genes are TRBV5-4 and TRBJ1-1; maybe TRBD1 (5 bases). The TCR originated in a human donor with glioblastoma. The sequencing here drew on blood, taken before dendritic cell vaccination. The CDR3 DNA is TGTGCCAGCAGCCCTGGGAGCACGTACGGGGGCACTGAAGCTTTCTTT. Translation gives CASSPGSTYGGTEAFF.